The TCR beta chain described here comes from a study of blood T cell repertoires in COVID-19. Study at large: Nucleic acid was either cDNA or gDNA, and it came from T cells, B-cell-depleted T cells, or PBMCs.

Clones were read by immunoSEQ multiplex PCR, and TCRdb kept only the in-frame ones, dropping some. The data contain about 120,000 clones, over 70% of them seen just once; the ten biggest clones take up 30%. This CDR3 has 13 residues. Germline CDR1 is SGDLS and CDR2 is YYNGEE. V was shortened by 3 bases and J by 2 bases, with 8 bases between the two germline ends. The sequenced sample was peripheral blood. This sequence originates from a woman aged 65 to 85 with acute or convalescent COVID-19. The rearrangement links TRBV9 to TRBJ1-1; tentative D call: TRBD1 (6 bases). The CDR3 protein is CASSARGNTEAFF. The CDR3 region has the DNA TGTGCCAGCAGCGCCAGGGGTAACACTGAAGCTTTCTTT.